This TCR beta chain originates from a study of naive and memory T cell subsets. Findings and limits, study-wide: Potentially, T cell activation and differentiation skew this RNA-based measurement.

Amplification of ligated cDNA took four PCR rounds with SP2 and nested alpha and beta constant primers. TCRdb reanalysed the 5' RACE reads using MiXCR and keeps one entry per CDR3 protein. The data show about 59,000 distinct CDR3 sequences, under 10% seen once. TCR cDNA received a 3' ligated oligonucleotide that carried a UMI. This clonotype has just a few counts. The antigen remains unidentified. This clonotype originated in a female donor in good health.

CDR3 DNA sequence: TGTGCCTGGAGTGTTCTTGCCACCGGGGAGCTGTTTTTT. Its translation: CAWSVLATGELFF. The chain joins TRBV30 to TRBJ2-2; D gene unclear. This CDR3 is 13 amino acids long. Germline CDR1 reads GTSNPN; CDR2 reads SVGIG (reference sequence). The germline V and J ends were trimmed by 0 bases and 4 bases, with 6 bases remaining between them.